Listed here are 17 T cell receptor beta chains from one sample, sequenced in a study of T cell responses to AZD1222 COVID-19 vaccine. Sequencing was performed with immunoSEQ multiplex PCR; in TCRdb, only in-frame clones are kept and a portion is missing. The sample has roughly 150,000 clones, 93% seen once. This material consisted of peripheral blood, taken on day 0 of AZD1222 vaccination. Source of these receptors: an adult in good health.

The chain uses TRBV10-1 and TRBJ1-1, with D uncertain. V was pared by 1 base and J by 3 bases, with 12 bases between. The CDR3 consists of 15 residues. Per the germline V gene, CDR1 is WNHNN and CDR2 is SYGVQD (reference sequence). CDR3 nucleotides: TGCGCCAGCAGTGAGTTTATTACGGGCTACACTGAAGCTTTCTTT. Residues: CASSEFITGYTEAFF.

The chain has TRBV11-1 and TRBJ2-3; TRBD2 matches 10 bases. CDR1 SGHAT and CDR2 FQDESV come from the germline V gene (reference sequence). The ends lost 0 bases at V and 7 bases at J; junction bases unmatched: 7. There are 16 residues in the CDR3. CDR3 nucleotides: TGTGCCAGCAGCTTAGCTGCTAGCGGGAGTTTTTATACGCAGTATTTT. Translated: CASSLAASGSFYTQYF.

CDR3 bases: TGTGCCAGCTCAGAGGGGGAGGAGACCCAGTACTTC. Its protein product is CASSEGEETQYF. J is TRBJ2-5 and V is TRBV18, with a tentative D call TRBD1 (6 bases). Germline CDR1 reads KGHSH; CDR2 reads LQKENI. The CDR3 covers 12 residues. Trimming left V 5 bases short and J 5 bases short, with 9 bases between.

The chain recombines TRBV3-1 (or the pseudogene TRBV3-2) with TRBJ1-6; perhaps TRBD1 as D (6 bases). Trimming cost V 3 bases and J 14 bases, with 14 bases left between them. This CDR3 contains 13 residues. Per the germline V gene, CDR1 is LGHDT and CDR2 is YNNKEL (reference sequence). CDR3: CASSQGAGGALHF. The DNA of the CDR3 is TGTGCCAGCAGCCAGGGGGCCGGAGGGGCCCTCCACTTT.

The V call is TRBV9, the J call TRBJ1-1; D perhaps matches TRBD1 (5 bases). This CDR3 spans 14 amino acids. V gave up 3 bases and J gave up 3 bases, with 12 bases separating them. Germline CDR1 SGDLS, CDR2 YYNGEE. CDR3 residues: CASSDDVTDTEAFF. The CDR3 coding sequence is TGTGCCAGCAGCGACGACGTGACAGACACTGAAGCTTTCTTT.

The chain recombines TRBV19 with TRBJ1-1, with 10 bases aligning to TRBD1. Germline CDR1 is LNHDA and CDR2 is SQIVND (reference sequence). The CDR3 is 15 amino acids. Unmatched junction bases numbered 8, after V lost 7 bases and J lost 3 bases. CDR3 amino acids: CASKRDRGQDTEAFF. The CDR3 bases are TGTGCCAGTAAACGGGACAGGGGTCAGGACACTGAAGCTTTCTTT.

This rearrangement joins TRBV4-1 to TRBJ1-6; 11 positions match TRBD1. The length of the CDR3 is 16 residues. Germline trimming cut 3 bases from V and 7 bases from J; bases unmatched to any gene: 5. Germline lookup yields CDR1 MGHRA and CDR2 YSYEKL. In DNA form, the CDR3 reads TGCGCCAGCAGCCAGGGACAGGGGGTTGTAAATTCACCCCTCCACTTT. This sequence encodes CASSQGQGVVNSPLHF.

V is TRBV18 and J is TRBJ1-2; D not resolved. Trimming took off 6 bases at V and 7 bases at J, with 15 bases between the two ends. The CDR3 length is 13 residues. The germline gives CDR1 KGHSH, CDR2 LQKENI. The CDR3 nucleotides read TGTGCCAGCTCTCAAACCGGGGATTTTGGCTACACCTTC. It yields the protein CASSQTGDFGYTF.

The chain recombines TRBV29-1 with TRBJ2-1, with D perhaps matching TRBD1 (6 bases). Trimming took 5 bases from V and 4 from J, leaving 9 bases between them. There are 12 residues in the CDR3. Germline V CDR1 and CDR2: SQVTM, ANQGSEA. This CDR3 reads CSVRGIYNEQFF. Written as DNA, the CDR3 is TGCAGCGTTAGGGGGATTTACAATGAGCAGTTCTTC.

V gene TRBV6-6 combines with J gene TRBJ1-6; 7 bases are a match to TRBD1. After removal of 0 bases from V and 9 bases from J, the junction contained 8 bases not matched to a gene. There are 16 residues in the CDR3. Germline values: CDR1 MNHNY, CDR2 SVGAGI (reference sequence). CDR3 loop: CASSYSKPGGGSPLHF. The CDR3 nucleotides read TGTGCCAGCAGTTACTCGAAGCCAGGGGGTGGTTCACCCCTCCACTTT.

This chain joins TRBV19 and TRBJ2-5; D is possibly TRBD1 (6 bases). Per germline, CDR1 LNHDA and CDR2 SQIVND (reference sequence). With 5 bases removed from V and 1 base from J, the gap between germline ends came to 11 bases. This CDR3 contains 14 residues. The CDR3 DNA reads TGTGCCAGTAGTTCTACAGGGATCCAAGAGACCCAGTACTTC. This encodes CASSSTGIQETQYF.

The genes are TRBV7-8 and TRBJ2-1; 8 nucleotides match TRBD1. Germline trimming cut 3 bases from V and 2 bases from J; bases unmatched to any gene: 9. The CDR3 spans 17 residues. Per the germline V gene, CDR1 is SGHVS and CDR2 is FQNEAQ. The DNA of the CDR3 is TGTGCCAGCAGCTTCTCGAGGACAGGGTTCGCCTACAATGAGCAGTTCTTC. Protein sequence: CASSFSRTGFAYNEQFF.

This clone was counted once. V and J are TRBV19 and TRBJ1-2; D remains ambiguous. The V gene lost 6 bases and the J gene lost 8 bases, with 13 bases spanning the gap. The V gene's germline CDR1 is LNHDA and CDR2 SQIVND (reference sequence). The CDR3 length is 12 residues. The CDR3 DNA sequence: TGTGCCAGTAGCTACAGACGCAAAGGCTACACCTTC. As protein: CASSYRRKGYTF.

CDR3 in amino acids: CASLLTSPEQFF. CDR3 in DNA: TGTGCTAGCTTACTGACTAGCCCGGAGCAGTTCTTC. The chain combines TRBV12-5 with TRBJ2-1, with 7 bases identical to TRBD2. V was pared by 9 bases and J by 10 bases, with 9 bases of the junction left unmatched. The CDR3 length is 12 residues. Germline V gene data show CDR1 as LGHNT and CDR2 as FRNRAP.

The J gene is TRBJ1-1, the V gene TRBV28; the match to TRBD1 covers 9 bases. The CDR3 is made up of 14 amino acids. Germline CDR1 and CDR2: MDHEN and SYDVKM. The trim removed 10 bases at V and 2 bases at J, leaving 8 bases unmatched. CDR3 amino acids: CATIRTGANTEAFF. The CDR3 coding sequence is TGTGCCACCATACGGACAGGGGCCAACACTGAAGCTTTCTTT.

In DNA, the CDR3 is TGTGCCAGTATGGGACAGGGTAACGAGCAGTACTTC. It specifies CASMGQGNEQYF. The chain combines TRBV19 with TRBJ2-7; 9 bases agree with TRBD1. The V segment lost 7 bases and the J segment 5 bases; nucleotides outside the gene matches: 3. CDR1 is LNHDA, CDR2 SQIVND, per germline (reference sequence). The CDR3 extends over 12 amino acids.

This chain links TRBV5-1 with TRBJ2-2; D gene uncertain. V lost 2 bases, J lost 1 base, and 6 bases lay in between. This CDR3 spans 14 amino acids. CDR1 and CDR2 (germline): SGHRS, YFSETQ. CDR3 amino acids: CASSLGVNTGELFF. The CDR3 DNA reads TGCGCCAGCAGCTTAGGAGTGAACACCGGGGAGCTGTTTTTT.